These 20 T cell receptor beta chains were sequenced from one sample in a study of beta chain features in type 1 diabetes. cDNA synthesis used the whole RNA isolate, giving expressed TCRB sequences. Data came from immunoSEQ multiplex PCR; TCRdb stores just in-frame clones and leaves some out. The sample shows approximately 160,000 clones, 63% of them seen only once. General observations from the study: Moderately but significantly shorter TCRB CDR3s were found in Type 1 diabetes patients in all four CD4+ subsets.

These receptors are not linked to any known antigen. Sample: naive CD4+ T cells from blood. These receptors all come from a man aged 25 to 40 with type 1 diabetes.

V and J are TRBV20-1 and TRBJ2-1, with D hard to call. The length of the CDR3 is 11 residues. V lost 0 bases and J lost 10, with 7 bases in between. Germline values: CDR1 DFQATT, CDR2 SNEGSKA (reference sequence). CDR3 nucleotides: TGCAGTGCTAGAGACACAGAAGAGCAGTTCTTC. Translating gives CSARDTEEQFF.

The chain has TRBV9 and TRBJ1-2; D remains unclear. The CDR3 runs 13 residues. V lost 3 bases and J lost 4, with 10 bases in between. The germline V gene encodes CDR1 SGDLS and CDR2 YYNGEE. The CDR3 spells CASSALGGYGYTF. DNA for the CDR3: TGTGCCAGCAGCGCCCTTGGAGGCTATGGCTACACCTTC.

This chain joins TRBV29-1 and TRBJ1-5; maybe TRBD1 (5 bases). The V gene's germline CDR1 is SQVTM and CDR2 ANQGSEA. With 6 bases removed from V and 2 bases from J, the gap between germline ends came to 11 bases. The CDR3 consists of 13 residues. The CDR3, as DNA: TGCAGCGTGGAGGAAGGGGGCAATCAGCCCCAGCATTTT. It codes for CSVEEGGNQPQHF.

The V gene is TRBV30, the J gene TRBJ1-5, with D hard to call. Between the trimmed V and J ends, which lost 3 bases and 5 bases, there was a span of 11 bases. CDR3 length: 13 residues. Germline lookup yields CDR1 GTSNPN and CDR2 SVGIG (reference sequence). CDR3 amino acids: CAWSEQRDQPQHF. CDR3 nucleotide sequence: TGTGCCTGGAGCGAACAGAGAGATCAGCCCCAGCATTTT.

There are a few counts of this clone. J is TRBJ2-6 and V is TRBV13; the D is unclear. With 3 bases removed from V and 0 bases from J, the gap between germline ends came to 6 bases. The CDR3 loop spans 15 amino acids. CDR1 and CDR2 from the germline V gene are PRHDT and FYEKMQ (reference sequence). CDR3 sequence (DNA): TGTGCCAGCAGCTTTTCCCACTCTGGGGCCAACGTCCTGACTTTC. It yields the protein CASSFSHSGANVLTF.

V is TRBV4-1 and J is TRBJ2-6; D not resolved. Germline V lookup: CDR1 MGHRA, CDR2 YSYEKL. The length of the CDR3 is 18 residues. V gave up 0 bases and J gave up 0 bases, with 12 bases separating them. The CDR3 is CASSQDGIRRSGANVLTF. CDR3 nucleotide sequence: TGCGCCAGCAGCCAAGATGGGATACGGCGCTCTGGGGCCAACGTCCTGACTTTC.

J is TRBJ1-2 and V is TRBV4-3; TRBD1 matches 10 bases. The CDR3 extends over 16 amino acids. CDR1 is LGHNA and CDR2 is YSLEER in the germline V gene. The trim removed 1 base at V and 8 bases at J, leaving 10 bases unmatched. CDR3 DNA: TGCGCCAGCAGCCAAGTTCTAGGACAGGGGGTCCAGGGCTACACCTTC. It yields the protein CASSQVLGQGVQGYTF.

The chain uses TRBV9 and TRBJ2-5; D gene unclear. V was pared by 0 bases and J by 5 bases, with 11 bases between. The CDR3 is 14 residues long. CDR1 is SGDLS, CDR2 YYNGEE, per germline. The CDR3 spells CASSVAGMDETQYF. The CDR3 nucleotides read TGTGCCAGCAGCGTAGCTGGGATGGACGAGACCCAGTACTTC.

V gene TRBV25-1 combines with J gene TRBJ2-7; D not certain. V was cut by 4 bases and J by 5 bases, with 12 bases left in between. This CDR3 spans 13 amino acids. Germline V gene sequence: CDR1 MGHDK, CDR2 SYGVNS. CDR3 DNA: TGTGCCAGCAGTGGGAATAAGGTCCACGAGCAGTACTTC. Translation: CASSGNKVHEQYF.

The CDR3 loop is CASSSRQGQGEQYF. The CDR3 coding sequence is TGTGCCAGCAGTTCCAGACAGGGGCAGGGGGAGCAGTACTTC. The genes are TRBV27 and TRBJ2-7; 8 bases are shared with TRBD1. Germline V CDR1 and CDR2: MNHEY, SMNVEV (reference sequence). Trimming at V came to 4 bases and at J to 7 bases, leaving 9 bases not matched to a gene. The CDR3 has 14 amino acids.

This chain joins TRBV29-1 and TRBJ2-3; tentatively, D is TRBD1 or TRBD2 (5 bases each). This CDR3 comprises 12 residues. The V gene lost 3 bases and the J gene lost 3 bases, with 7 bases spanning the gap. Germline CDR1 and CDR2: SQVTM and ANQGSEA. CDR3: CSVDGGTDTQYF. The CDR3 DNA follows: TGCAGCGTTGATGGGGGAACAGATACGCAGTATTTT.

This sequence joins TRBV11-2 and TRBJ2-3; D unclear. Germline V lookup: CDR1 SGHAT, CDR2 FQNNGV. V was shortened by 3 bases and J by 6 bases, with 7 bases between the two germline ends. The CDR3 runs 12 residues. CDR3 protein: CASSLVRDTQYF. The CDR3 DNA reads TGTGCCAGCAGCTTGGTCAGGGATACGCAGTATTTT.

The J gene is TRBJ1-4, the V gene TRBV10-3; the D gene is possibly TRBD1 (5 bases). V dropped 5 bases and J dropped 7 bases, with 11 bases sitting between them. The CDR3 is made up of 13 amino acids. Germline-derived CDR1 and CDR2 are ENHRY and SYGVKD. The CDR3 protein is CAISTRTSEKLFF. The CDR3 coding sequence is TGTGCCATCAGTACCCGGACAAGTGAAAAACTGTTTTTT.

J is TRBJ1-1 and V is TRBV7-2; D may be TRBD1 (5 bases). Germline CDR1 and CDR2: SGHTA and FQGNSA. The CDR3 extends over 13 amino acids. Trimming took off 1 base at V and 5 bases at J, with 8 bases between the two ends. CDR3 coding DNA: TGTGCCAGCAGCTTAGAGGGGAGGACTGAAGCTTTCTTT. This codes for CASSLEGRTEAFF.

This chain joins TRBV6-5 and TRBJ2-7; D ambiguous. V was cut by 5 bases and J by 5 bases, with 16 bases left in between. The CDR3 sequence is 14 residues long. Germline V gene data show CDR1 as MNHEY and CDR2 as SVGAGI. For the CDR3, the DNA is TGTGCCAGCAGTCCTGGGTTGATCTTGCACGAGCAGTACTTC. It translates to CASSPGLILHEQYF.

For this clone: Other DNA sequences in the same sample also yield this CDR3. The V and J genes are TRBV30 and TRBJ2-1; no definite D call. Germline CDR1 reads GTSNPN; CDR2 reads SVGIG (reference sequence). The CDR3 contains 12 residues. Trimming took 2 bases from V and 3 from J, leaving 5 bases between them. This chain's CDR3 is CAWSPSYNEQFF. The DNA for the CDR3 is TGTGCCTGGAGTCCCAGCTACAATGAGCAGTTCTTC.

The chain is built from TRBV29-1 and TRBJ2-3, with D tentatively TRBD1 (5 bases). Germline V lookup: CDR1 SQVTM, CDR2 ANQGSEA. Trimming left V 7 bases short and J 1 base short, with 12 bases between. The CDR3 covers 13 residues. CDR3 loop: CSADTGGTDTQYF. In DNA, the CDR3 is TGCAGCGCTGACACAGGAGGCACAGATACGCAGTATTTT.

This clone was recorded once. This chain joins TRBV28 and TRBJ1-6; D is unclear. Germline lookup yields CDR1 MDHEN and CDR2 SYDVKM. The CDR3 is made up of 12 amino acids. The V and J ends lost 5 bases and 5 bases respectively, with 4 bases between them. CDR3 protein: CASSRNNSPLHF. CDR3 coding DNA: TGTGCCAGCAGTAGAAATAATTCACCCCTCCACTTT.

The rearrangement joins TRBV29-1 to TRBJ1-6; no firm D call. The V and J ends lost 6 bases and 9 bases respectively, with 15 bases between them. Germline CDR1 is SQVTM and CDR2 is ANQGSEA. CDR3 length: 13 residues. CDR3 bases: TGCAGCGTGGCTCAAGGAGGGTCTTCACCCCTCCACTTT. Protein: CSVAQGGSSPLHF.

The CDR3 DNA reads as TGTGCCAGCAAGTATGGTGGGGGTGGTAATGAAAAACTGTTTTTT. It yields the protein CASKYGGGGNEKLFF. The gene calls are TRBV19 and TRBJ1-4; weak D call: TRBD1 (5 bases). CDR1 and CDR2 from the germline V gene are LNHDA and SQIVND (reference sequence). Trimming took 9 bases from V and 4 from J, leaving 18 bases between them. The CDR3 spans 15 residues.